A selection of T cell receptor beta chains follows, all from one sample in a study of T cells in Graves' hyperthyroidism and ophthalmopathy. TCRdb re-called the multiplex PCR reads through MiXCR, storing one row per CDR3 protein. The data show 550,000 to 600,000 distinct CDR3 sequences, 12% to 15% seen once. Sequenced input: blood. These receptors were taken from a woman younger than 30 with Graves' ophthalmopathy. Each CDR3 is given with its conserved first and last residue.

V: TRBV7-3; J: TRBJ2-5; CDR3: CASSLNGGSGAEETQYF
V: TRBV4-1; J: TRBJ2-1; CDR3: CASTGIAGSSYNEQFF
V: TRBV19; J: TRBJ1-5; CDR3: CASSIADSNQPQHF
V: TRBV6-6; J: TRBJ2-3; CDR3: CASSYLRAGSTDTQYF
V: TRBV12-3/TRBV12-4; J: TRBJ2-6; CDR3: CASFRGFGANVLTF
V: TRBV18; J: TRBJ1-6; CDR3: CASSPGISDNSPLHF
V: TRBV29-1; J: TRBJ1-5; CDR3: CSVVGGRGSAQHF
V: TRBV7-9; J: TRBJ1-1; CDR3: CASSLVRDRNTEAFF
V: TRBV6-1; J: TRBJ2-7; CDR3: CASSPTPQAGGYEQYF
V: TRBV9; J: TRBJ2-7; CDR3: CASSVAPTSGTEQYF
V: TRBV7-9; J: TRBJ2-7; CDR3: CASSSGTGGSYEQYF
V: TRBV4-2; J: TRBJ1-2; CDR3: CASSQGTGGEGYTF
V: TRBV11-2; J: TRBJ2-7; CDR3: CASRSGRAYYEQYF
V: TRBV12-3/TRBV12-4; J: TRBJ2-1; CDR3: CASSLRTSGTSDEQFF
V: TRBV5-6; J: TRBJ2-1; CDR3: CASRIMGGIGNNEQFF
V: TRBV6-1; J: TRBJ1-5; CDR3: CASSEVLVFNQPQHF
V: TRBV6-1; J: TRBJ2-1; CDR3: CASSRRWGGEQFF
V: TRBV5-1; J: TRBJ1-1; CDR3: CASSTNRGHTEAFF
V: TRBV10-3; J: TRBJ2-3; CDR3: CAIRIMGGGSTDTQYF
V: TRBV4-2; J: TRBJ2-7; CDR3: CASSQVTDRFSEQYF
V: TRBV11-2; J: TRBJ2-3; CDR3: CASSLDSADTQYF
V: TRBV28; J: TRBJ2-3; CDR3: CASSFFGSFATGVGTDTQYF
V: TRBV4-2; J: TRBJ1-1; CDR3: CASSQDRWTAIMNTEAFF
V: TRBV7-9; J: TRBJ2-5; CDR3: CASSPETQYF
V: TRBV2; J: TRBJ2-4; CDR3: CASSSYGTSVKNIQYF
V: TRBV4-1; J: TRBJ2-4; CDR3: CASSAVNRGAKNIQYF
V: TRBV3-1; J: TRBJ1-2; CDR3: CASSLGQGGIGHYGYTF
V: TRBV10-3; J: TRBJ2-5; CDR3: CATGDREGETQYF
V: TRBV24-1; J: TRBJ2-1; CDR3: CATSDLATSGNEQFF
V: TRBV6-2/TRBV6-3; J: TRBJ1-5; CDR3: CASSYPSGDGSNQPQHF
V: TRBV28; J: TRBJ2-7; CDR3: CASSGPDRFHEQYF
V: TRBV4-3; J: TRBJ1-4; CDR3: CASSPAAATNEKLFF
V: TRBV10-3; J: TRBJ2-5; CDR3: CAIRTSEQETQYF
V: TRBV7-2; J: TRBJ2-7; CDR3: CASSSGLVGHEQYF
V: TRBV28; J: TRBJ2-7; CDR3: CASRTWGGAVAYEQYF
V: TRBV27; J: TRBJ1-2; CDR3: CASSLVRGHGYTF
V: TRBV11-2; J: TRBJ2-3; CDR3: CASSFLGLFTDTQYF
V: TRBV9; J: TRBJ2-5; CDR3: CASSTWGRGHETQYF
V: TRBV12-3/TRBV12-4; J: TRBJ1-2; CDR3: CASSPRGVGYGYTF
V: TRBV4-3; J: TRBJ2-3; CDR3: CASSQGVGPTEDTQYF
V: TRBV20-1; J: TRBJ1-2; CDR3: CSASGPAYGYTF
V: TRBV30; J: TRBJ1-4; CDR3: CATHPGGNEKLFF
V: TRBV28; J: TRBJ2-3; CDR3: CASSLLTTDTQYF
V: TRBV27; J: TRBJ1-5; CDR3: CASSLSRGNKPQHF
V: TRBV20-1; J: TRBJ1-1; CDR3: CSARLGSFTTEAFF
V: TRBV7-2; J: TRBJ2-7; CDR3: CASSRTMQPYEQYF
V: TRBV28; J: TRBJ1-5; CDR3: CASSPRTGPNQPQHF
V: TRBV7-9; J: TRBJ2-5; CDR3: CASSFRLAGPETQYF
V: TRBV7-2; J: TRBJ1-6; CDR3: CASSLYARTGGNSPLHF
V: TRBV19; J: TRBJ2-2; CDR3: CASSIDASGISGGELFF
V: TRBV7-9; J: TRBJ2-1; CDR3: CASSLARTAAYNEQFF
V: TRBV7-7; J: TRBJ2-5; CDR3: CASSPQLGQETQYF
V: TRBV6-2/TRBV6-3; J: TRBJ1-2; CDR3: CASSYGHRDHRGYTF
V: TRBV25-1; J: TRBJ2-7; CDR3: CASSGRDSGLSYEQYF
V: TRBV20-1; J: TRBJ2-1; CDR3: CSARTSVAYNEQFF
V: TRBV28; J: TRBJ2-3; CDR3: CASSVGTSQTDTQYF
V: TRBV5-1; J: TRBJ1-6; CDR3: CASSSDSDNSPLHF
V: TRBV2; J: TRBJ2-1; CDR3: CASRPRQSGEQFF
V: TRBV30; J: TRBJ2-3; CDR3: CAWSVLGQGVGYF